The text below deals with one TCR beta chain. Here immunoSEQ multiplex PCR was the method, and the copy in TCRdb shows in-frame clones only, minus some. Counted here are 70,000 to 95,000 clones, 95% occurring once; the ten biggest clones make up about 0.25%. The entry originates in a study of technical replicates of blood from a handful of donors. V lost 4 bases, J lost 8 bases, and 12 bases lay in between. The CDR3 totals 13 residues. Germline values: CDR1 SGHRS, CDR2 YFSETQ. The TCR sequence derives from a human donor in good health. What was sequenced was T cells isolated from PBMCs. The V gene is TRBV5-1, the J gene TRBJ1-4; D uncertain. Here the CDR3 reads CASSMDPREKLFF. DNA for the CDR3: TGCGCCAGCAGCATGGACCCGAGGGAAAAACTGTTTTTT.